Given below is one T cell receptor (beta chain) in context. Original methodology: Reference gene primer amplification in the assay estimated nucleated cell counts. The assay was immunoSEQ multiplex PCR, and TCRdb's table has in-frame clones only and misses some. V and J calls and clone size are those listed in that table; D and trimming were worked out from the DNA. The sample includes roughly 150,000 clones, more than 75% of them seen just once. Germline V gene lookup returns CDR1 LGHNA and CDR2 YSLEER. The CDR3 is 19 residues long. The ends were cut back, 0 bases at V and 6 bases at J, with 24 bases in the middle. These data come from a study of blood T cell repertoires in COVID-19. Study-wide context: There were acute and convalescent COVID-19 samples, and they came from the United States, Italy and Spain. Sample material is recorded as cDNA or gDNA derived from T cells, B-cell-depleted T cells, or PBMCs.

The sequenced sample consisted of peripheral blood. The TCR comes from a man aged 45 to 65 who had recovered from COVID-19. The chain recombines TRBV4-3 with TRBJ2-1, with D maybe TRBD1 (5 bases). In nucleotides, the CDR3 is TGCGCCAGCAGCCAAGATTCCGCCCTTCTAGGGGCCCGTGGCAATGAGCAGTTCTTC. It specifies CASSQDSALLGARGNEQFF.